Presented here are 27 T cell receptor beta chains from one specimen sequenced in a study of prognosis after radiotherapy for stage I lung cancer. With two-round multiplex PCR, TCR beta CDR3 sequences were amplified from genomic DNA. Round-one PCR had primers specific to each TRBV and TRBJ gene. TCRdb recomputed calls from the multiplex PCR reads with MiXCR, one row per CDR3 protein. The top ten hold about 31% of the sample, which has about 26,000 distinct CDR3 sequences, around two fifths seen once. The material sequenced was PBMCs, taken before or after stereotactic body radiation therapy (not recorded which). The receptors here all came from a donor at least 50 years old with non-small cell lung cancer.

This clonotype has more than one count but fewer than ten. V usage is TRBV5-1 and J usage is TRBJ2-7; no clear D. Per the germline V gene, CDR1 is SGHRS and CDR2 is YFSETQ. V lost 1 base to trimming and J lost 6 bases, with 20 bases between them. CDR3 length equals 16 residues. Written as DNA, the CDR3 is TGCGCCAGCAGCTTGTATCCGGCAGTCCTACTGGGCGAGCAGTACTTC. Amino acids: CASSLYPAVLLGEQYF.

The table lists this clonotype with a count of one. One base away lies a much larger clone, so this may be a sequencing read error. The chain joins TRBV5-8 to TRBJ2-7; D remains unclear. CDR1 is SGHTS and CDR2 is YDEGEE in the germline V gene. With 1 base removed from V and 0 bases from J, the gap between germline ends came to 5 bases. The CDR3 length is 13 residues. The CDR3 nucleotides read TGTGCCAGCAGCTTGTTATGCTCCTACGAGCAGTACTTC. This codes for CASSLLCSYEQYF. Full variable domain (missing parts from reference TRBV5-8 and TRBJ2-7): EAGVTQSPTHLIKTRGQQATLRCSPISGHTSVYWYQQALGLGLQFLLWYDEGEERNRGNFPPRFSGRQFPNYSSELNVNALELEDSALYLCASSLLCSYEQYFGPGTRLTVT.

V gene TRBV5-4 combines with J gene TRBJ2-3; no reliable D call. The V gene lost 3 bases and the J gene lost 0 bases, with 5 bases spanning the gap. Germline V CDR1 and CDR2: SGHNT, YYREEE (reference sequence). The CDR3 totals 13 residues. In nucleotides, the CDR3 is TGTGCCAGCAGCTCGTCAAGCACAGATACGCAGTATTTT. Residues: CASSSSSTDTQYF.

This clonotype has only one observation. V and J are TRBV4-3 and TRBJ2-1; 12 nucleotides align to TRBD2. This CDR3 is 14 amino acids long. Germline V gene lookup returns CDR1 LGHNA and CDR2 YSLEER. The V and J ends lost 1 base and 13 bases, in that order; junction bases with no gene match: 5. This chain's CDR3 is CASSQVTSGSVQFF. The CDR3 nucleotides read TGCGCCAGCAGCCAAGTGACTAGCGGGAGCGTTCAGTTCTTC.

The V gene is TRBV18, the J gene TRBJ1-6; the D gene is possibly TRBD1 (6 bases). Trimming pared 8 bases from V and 0 bases from J, leaving 11 bases between. Per the germline V gene, CDR1 is KGHSH and CDR2 is LQKENI. This CDR3 has 15 amino acids. CDR3 protein: CASPLQGSYNSPLHF. CDR3 coding DNA: TGTGCCAGCCCGTTACAGGGCTCCTATAATTCACCCCTCCACTTT.

The V and J genes are TRBV19 and TRBJ1-2; 8 bases match TRBD1. Germline loops: CDR1 LNHDA, CDR2 SQIVND (reference sequence). The J segment lost 6 bases and the V segment lost 3 bases, leaving 9 bases of the junction unmatched. This CDR3 has 15 residues. This CDR3 is CASSIRFAGGHGYTF. CDR3 nucleotide sequence: TGTGCCAGTAGTATCCGTTTTGCAGGGGGCCATGGCTACACCTTC.

This clonotype was recorded at least ten times. V gene TRBV15 combines with J gene TRBJ2-5; D call uncertain. This CDR3 comprises 12 residues. V was clipped by 3 bases and J by 2 bases, with 4 bases between them. From germline, CDR1 is LNHNV and CDR2 YYDKDF (reference sequence). The CDR3 protein is CATSRGQETQYF. The CDR3, as DNA: TGTGCCACCAGCAGGGGTCAAGAGACCCAGTACTTC.

Ten or more counts support this clonotype. This chain's CDR3 is CATQGVGGTQAYEQYF. For the CDR3, the DNA is TGTGCCACCCAAGGGGTTGGCGGGACACAAGCCTACGAGCAGTACTTC. The rearrangement joins TRBV19 to TRBJ2-7; the D gene could be TRBD1 or TRBD2 (6 bases each). Germline V CDR1 and CDR2: LNHDA, SQIVND (reference sequence). This CDR3 spans 16 amino acids. V shed 10 bases and J shed 2 bases, with 24 bases lying between them.

Many counts were recorded for this clonotype. The chain has TRBV6-1 and TRBJ2-1; no clear D gene. This CDR3 region has 11 residues. Germline V gene data show CDR1 as MNHNS and CDR2 as SASEGT. Trimming cost V 6 bases and J 4 bases, with 4 bases left between them. The CDR3 region has the DNA TGTGCCAGCAGACGTTACAATGAGCAGTTCTTC. Protein product: CASRRYNEQFF.

This clonotype occurred many times. The chain employs TRBV29-1 and TRBJ2-7; D is unclear. Per germline, CDR1 SQVTM and CDR2 ANQGSEA. The CDR3 spans 14 residues. V was pared by 6 bases and J by 3 bases, with 18 bases between. The CDR3 here is CSVDVPGSYYEQYF. CDR3 nucleotide sequence: TGCAGCGTGGATGTACCCGGGTCCTACTACGAGCAGTACTTC.

This clonotype has a count of ten or more. The chain carries TRBV19 and TRBJ2-2; 10 bases align to TRBD1. The CDR3 covers 15 residues. CDR1 and CDR2 (germline): LNHDA, SQIVND (reference sequence). Trimming took 6 bases from V and 5 from J; bases not matched to a gene: 6. The CDR3 protein is CASRTGGAGTGELFF. The CDR3 DNA sequence: TGTGCCAGTAGGACAGGGGGCGCCGGAACCGGGGAGCTGTTTTTT.

This clonotype was seen ten or more times. The J gene is TRBJ2-5, the V gene TRBV10-3; D perhaps matches TRBD1 (6 bases). V was trimmed by 4 bases and J by 5 bases, leaving 11 bases between them. The CDR3 is made up of 13 amino acids. Germline loops: CDR1 ENHRY, CDR2 SYGVKD. CDR3 bases: TGTGCCATCAGTGTCAGTCAGGGGGAGACCCAGTACTTC. Encoded protein: CAISVSQGETQYF.

This clonotype was seen many times. The chain links TRBV20-1 to TRBJ2-1; 7 nucleotides agree with TRBD1. There are 14 residues in the CDR3. The germline CDR1 and CDR2 sequences are DFQATT and SNEGSKA (reference sequence). The junction had 7 bases not matched to a gene; V was cut back by 6 bases and J by 2 bases. CDR3 sequence (DNA): TGCAGTGCCTCCCCAGGGGGTCCCTACAATGAGCAGTTCTTC. It translates to CSASPGGPYNEQFF.

This clonotype was seen at least ten times. The rearrangement links TRBV7-2 to TRBJ1-5, with D unclear. V gave up 1 base and J gave up 5 bases, with 0 bases separating them. The CDR3 is 11 amino acids. Germline loops: CDR1 SGHTA, CDR2 FQGNSA. The DNA of the CDR3 is TGTGCCAGCAGCTTAGATCAGCCCCAGCATTTT. This translates into CASSLDQPQHF.

This chain links TRBV7-3 with TRBJ2-1; TRBD1 might be the D (6 bases). Trimming left V 6 bases short and J 1 base short, with 16 bases between. This CDR3 has 16 amino acids. Germline CDR1 reads SGHTA; CDR2 reads FQGTGA. Here the CDR3 reads CASSDRWQLSYNEQFF. For the CDR3, the DNA is TGTGCCAGCAGTGACAGGTGGCAGCTTTCCTACAATGAGCAGTTCTTC.

At least ten counts were recorded for this clonotype. The genes are TRBV2 and TRBJ1-1, with 7 bases identical to TRBD1. Germline assignment: CDR1 SNHLY and CDR2 FYNNEI. The CDR3 is 13 residues long. With V trimmed by 6 bases and J by 0 bases, 1 base remained unmatched. This chain's CDR3 is CASRTGVNTEAFF. The CDR3 nucleotides are TGTGCCAGCAGAACAGGGGTGAACACTGAAGCTTTCTTT.

At least ten counts were recorded for this clonotype. This chain connects TRBV7-8 to TRBJ1-2, with D hard to call. Trimming shortened V by 3 bases and J by 4 bases, and 9 bases separated the two germline ends. CDR3 length equals 13 residues. Germline V lookup: CDR1 SGHVS, CDR2 FQNEAQ. The CDR3 sequence is CASSFQVGYGYTF. The CDR3 coding sequence is TGTGCCAGCAGCTTCCAGGTTGGCTATGGCTACACCTTC.

This clonotype was seen at least ten times. V is TRBV4-3 and J is TRBJ2-7; 8 positions agree with TRBD2. Trimming at V came to 2 bases and at J to 4 bases, leaving 10 bases not matched to a gene. From germline, CDR1 is LGHNA and CDR2 YSLEER. The CDR3 is made up of 16 amino acids. The CDR3 region is CASSQSRGLGVYEQYF. CDR3 DNA sequence: TGCGCCAGCAGCCAATCCCGGGGACTAGGAGTGTACGAGCAGTACTTC.

This clonotype has a count of ten or more. The rearrangement uses TRBV9 and TRBJ2-2; possible D gene TRBD2, 6 bases. The ends were cut back, 5 bases at V and 5 bases at J, with 16 bases in the middle. The V gene's germline CDR1 is SGDLS and CDR2 YYNGEE. The CDR3 spans 15 residues. The CDR3 bases are TGTGCCAGCAGTCCGGTGGGGGGTGATACCGGGGAGCTGTTTTTT. This codes for CASSPVGGDTGELFF.

This clonotype was recorded many times. The chain couples TRBV7-8 to TRBJ2-3; TRBD1 aligns across 8 bases. The CDR3 sequence is 17 residues long. After removal of 1 base from V and 4 bases from J, the junction contained 10 bases not matched to a gene. Per the germline V gene, CDR1 is SGHVS and CDR2 is FQNEAQ. CDR3: CASSLVLGTGAADTQYF. The CDR3, as DNA: TGTGCCAGCAGCTTAGTTTTGGGGACAGGAGCGGCAGATACGCAGTATTTT.

This clonotype was detected ten times or more. The chain has TRBV18 and TRBJ2-5; the match to TRBD2 covers 7 bases. CDR1 and CDR2 (germline): KGHSH, LQKENI. V trimming: 8 bases; J trimming: 2 bases; junction bases outside the gene matches: 8. The CDR3 sequence is 14 residues long. CDR3 sequence: CASQSGAIQETQYF. CDR3 DNA: TGTGCCAGCCAGAGCGGGGCCATACAAGAGACCCAGTACTTC.

This clonotype was seen ten or more times. The chain carries TRBV28 and TRBJ1-2, with D possibly matching TRBD1 (5 bases). CDR1 and CDR2 (germline): MDHEN, SYDVKM. V lost 2 bases, J lost 4 bases, and 5 bases lay in between. CDR3 size: 12 residues. The DNA for the CDR3 is TGTGCCAGCAGTTTAACAGGCTATGGCTACACCTTC. Amino acids: CASSLTGYGYTF.

This clonotype was found many times. J is TRBJ2-7 and V is TRBV10-3; 8 positions match TRBD1. The germline CDR1 and CDR2 sequences are ENHRY and SYGVKD. V gave up 8 bases and J gave up 2 bases; unmatched junction bases: 5. The CDR3 contains 13 residues. CDR3: CAIEGQGTYEQYF. CDR3 nucleotide sequence: TGTGCCATCGAAGGACAGGGCACCTACGAGCAGTACTTC.

The table lists this clonotype with many counts. V usage is TRBV30 and J usage is TRBJ2-5; no clear D. Deletions cut 3 bases from V and 5 bases from J, with 22 bases between. Germline CDR1 GTSNPN, CDR2 SVGIG (reference sequence). The CDR3 is 16 residues long. CDR3 sequence: CAWRTDGSQHLETQYF. CDR3 DNA: TGTGCCTGGAGAACCGACGGTTCTCAACATTTGGAGACCCAGTACTTC.

The V and J genes are TRBV6-1 and TRBJ2-3; 7 bases map to TRBD1. This CDR3 spans 14 amino acids. Unmatched junction bases numbered 9, after V lost 7 bases and J lost 5 bases. Germline CDR1 reads MNHNS; CDR2 reads SASEGT. The CDR3 nucleotides read TGTGCCAGCAACATCGACAGGGAAGGAGATACGCAGTATTTT. Protein: CASNIDREGDTQYF.

At least ten counts were recorded for this clonotype. J is TRBJ2-1 and V is TRBV19; possibly TRBD1 for D (6 bases). Germline CDR1 LNHDA, CDR2 SQIVND (reference sequence). CDR3 length equals 17 residues. V lost 2 bases to trimming and J lost 2 bases, with 16 bases between them. This CDR3 reads CASSIMTGTFAYNEQFF. CDR3 sequence (DNA): TGTGCCAGTAGTATAATGACGGGGACATTTGCCTACAATGAGCAGTTCTTC.

This clonotype is medium-sized (0.01 to 0.1%). The chain is built from TRBV6-4 and TRBJ2-7; maybe TRBD2 (5 bases). The CDR3 totals 14 residues. The germline V gene encodes CDR1 MRHNA and CDR2 SNTAGT. The ends were cut back, 8 bases at V and 0 bases at J, with 14 bases in the middle. The CDR3: CASRVSGISYEQYF. The CDR3 bases are TGTGCCAGCCGTGTGAGCGGTATCTCCTACGAGCAGTACTTC.